This T cell receptor (beta chain) was identified during a study of T cell changes during pregnancy in multiple sclerosis. CDR1 and CDR2 from the germline V gene are SQVTM and ANQGSEA. The CDR3 sequence is 11 residues long. With 4 bases removed from V and 5 bases from J, the gap between germline ends came to 8 bases. Generated by immunoSEQ multiplex PCR, the TCRdb table keeps only in-frame clones and is missing some. This table holds over 40,000 clones, 85% to 90% found once. This material consisted of CD8+ T cells from peripheral blood mononuclear cells, taken after pregnancy. The sequence derives from a female donor in good health, enrolled as a control in a pregnancy study. The chain joins TRBV29-1 to TRBJ1-2; perhaps TRBD1 as D (5 bases). CDR3 coding DNA: TGCAGCGTTGTACAGGCATATGGCTACACCTTC. Its translation: CSVVQAYGYTF.